This TCR beta chain originates from a study of human T cells and chemical hapten exposure. A single record per CDR3 protein comes from TCRdb applying MiXCR to the RACE reads. The sample yields about 110,000 distinct CDR3 sequences, 9.2% seen once. Deletions cut 3 bases from V and 7 bases from J, with 16 bases between. This CDR3 contains 14 residues. Germline lookup yields CDR1 MNHEY and CDR2 SVGEGT. Time point here: patch test 2, 6 weeks after DPC sensitization. Treatment: therapeutic diphenylcyclopropenone sensitization with weekly scalp DPC. The rearrangement joins TRBV6-2 or TRBV6-3 to TRBJ2-7; weak D call: TRBD2 (5 bases). Specimen: whole blood, collected in connection with sensitization to the hapten diphenylcyclopropenone (DPC). This TCR came from a woman aged 40 to 50 with alopecia areata. Some clones in this sample may be carry-over from other donors' samples. Here the CDR3 reads CASSYMGTRGEQYF. The CDR3 bases are TGTGCCAGCAGTTATATGGGCACCCGGGGAGAGCAGTACTTC.